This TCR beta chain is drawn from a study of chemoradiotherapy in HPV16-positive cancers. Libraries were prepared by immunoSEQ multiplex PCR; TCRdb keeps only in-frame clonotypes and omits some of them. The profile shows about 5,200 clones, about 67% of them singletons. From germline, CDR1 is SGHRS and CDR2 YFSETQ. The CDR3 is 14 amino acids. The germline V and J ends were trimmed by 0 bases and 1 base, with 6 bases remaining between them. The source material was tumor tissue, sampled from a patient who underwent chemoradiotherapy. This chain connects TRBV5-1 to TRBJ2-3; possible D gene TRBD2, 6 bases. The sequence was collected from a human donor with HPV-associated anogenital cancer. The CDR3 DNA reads TGCGCCAGCAGCTTGGAGCGGGGCACAGATACGCAGTATTTT. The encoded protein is CASSLERGTDTQYF.